The rows below give T cell receptor beta chains drawn from one sample of a study of tumor and adjacent non-tumor tissue in lung cancer. From the multiplex PCR reads, TCRdb called clonotypes with MiXCR, one entry per CDR3 protein. The sample carries 100,000 or so distinct CDR3 sequences, less than 85% recorded once. Sequences were obtained from distant non-tumor lung tissue. These receptors were obtained from a man between 60 and 75 years old with small cell lung cancer. The CDR3 runs from the conserved cysteine through the conserved F or W. Fields, in order: V gene, D gene, CDR3 length, J gene, clone size, CDR3 DNA, CDR3 protein. A D gene is named only where the DNA matches it firmly. Clone size is stated in some rows and not others, as once, few, many or a class when expanded.

>TRBV20-1|TRBD2|12|TRBJ2-3|.
TGCAGTACCGGGGGGGGCACAGCTGCGCAGTACTTT
CSTGGGTAAQYF
>TRBV11-2|.|14|TRBJ2-1|.
TGTGCCAGCAGCTTAGAGGCAGGGTCAGTTGAGCAGCTCTTC
CASSLEAGSVEQLF
>TRBV12-5|TRBD1|18|TRBJ1-5|.
TGTGCTAGTGGTCTGGGATTCTGGGACAGGGGGTTGGATCAGCCCAAGCATTTT
CASGLGFWDRGLDQPKHF
>TRBV13|.|17|TRBJ1-6|.
TGTGCCAGCATCCAAAATGACGGAAGCTCCTATAATTCAACCCTCCACTTT
CASIQNDGSSYNSTLHF
>TRBV11-1|TRBD2|18|TRBJ2-1|.
TGTGCCATCAGCTCGGAATCGAGGACTAGCGGGAGGGGTAATGAGCAGTTCTTC
CAISSESRTSGRGNEQFF
>TRBV12-3/TRBV12-4|.|14|TRBJ1-2|.
TGTGCCAGCAATTATTCCCGCCCAGGGGTTGGCTACACTTTC
CASNYSRPGVGYTF
>TRBV28|TRBD1|14|TRBJ1-1|.
TGTGCCAGCGGTTTTAGAGGGGGCAGGTCGCTAGATATCTTT
CASGFRGGRSLDIF
>TRBV11-2|TRBD2|14|TRBJ2-3|.
TGTGCCAGCAGCTTGCGGGGGGAGGGCAATACGCAGTATTTT
CASSLRGEGNTQYF
>TRBV6-5|TRBD1|14|TRBJ2-1|.
TGTACCAGCAGTCGACAGGGGTCCTACAATGAACAGTTCTTC
CTSSRQGSYNEQFF
>TRBV5-8|.|15|TRBJ2-6|once
TGTACCAGCAGCGGGTTATTCTCTGGGGCCAACGTCCTGACATTC
CTSSGLFSGANVLTF
>TRBV29-1|.|15|TRBJ2-3|.
TGCAACGTAATAAGGACAGAGCTTAGCGCAGATACGCAGTATTTT
CNVIRTELSADTQYF
>TRBV6-6|TRBD1|14|TRBJ2-1|.
TGTGCCGGCACCCAACCGGACAGGACCCATGAGCAGTTATTC
CAGTQPDRTHEQLF
>TRBV29-1|.|14|TRBJ2-1|.
TGCAGCGATGTGCCGGGAGCGGTAGACAATGAGCAGATCTTC
CSDVPGAVDNEQIF
>TRBV4-2|.|15|TRBJ2-7|.
TGTGGCAGGAGCCAAGAGTGCGGAGAACACTACGAGCAGTACTTC
CGRSQECGEHYEQYF
>TRBV11-2|.|11|TRBJ1-1|once
TGTGCCAGCAGCTTAGATTTTCCGGCTTTCTTT
CASSLDFPAFF
>TRBV4-1|.|13|TRBJ2-5|.
TGCGCCAGCAGGCGCGACACGGAAGAGACCCAGTACTTC
CASRRDTEETQYF
>TRBV4-2|.|15|TRBJ2-2|.
TGTGCCAGCAAACTAGAGGGAGATGATGGCAGGGAACTGTTTTTT
CASKLEGDDGRELFF
>TRBV24-1|.|15|TRBJ2-2|many
TGTGCCACCAGCCTCCCCCGGGGCGCGACCGGGGAGCTGTTTTTT
CATSLPRGATGELFF
>TRBV6-1|.|15|TRBJ2-3|many
TGTGCCAGCAGCGAGGGGGGGTATAGCACAGATACGCAGTATTTT
CASSEGGYSTDTQYF
>TRBV6-5|TRBD2|17|TRBJ2-1|.
TGTGCCAGCAGTTACTCGATCCGGGGACTAGCGGACAATGAGCAGCTTTTC
CASSYSIRGLADNEQLF
>TRBV7-9|.|13|TRBJ2-7|.
TGTGCCAACAGCCCCATCCCCCGGGGCGCGCAGTATTTC
CANSPIPRGAQYF
>TRBV4-2|.|16|TRBJ2-2|.
TGTGTCAGCATCCAATATCTGAGGGCCAACACCGGGGAGCTGTCTTTT
CVSIQYLRANTGELSF
>TRBV12-3/TRBV12-4|TRBD2|14|TRBJ2-1|.
TGTGCCAGCAATTTGAGCGGGATCGGTAATGAGCAGTTCTTC
CASNLSGIGNEQFF
>TRBV29-1|.|12|TRBJ2-7|.
TGCAGCGCCTGGGACACCTACTATGAGCAGTACTTC
CSAWDTYYEQYF
>TRBV12-3/TRBV12-4|TRBD1|14|TRBJ1-5|.
TGTGCCAGCAACCGACAGGGGGCAGGTCAGCACCAGCATTTC
CASNRQGAGQHQHF
>TRBV4-2|.|15|TRBJ1-5|.
TGTGCCAGTAGCCCCCGGGACAACGGAAATCAGCCCCAGCATTTT
CASSPRDNGNQPQHF
>TRBV4-2|TRBD2|17|TRBJ2-3|.
TGTGCCAGCAGCCCGGACACAAGCGGGGAGGGGTCAGATACGCAGTATTTT
CASSPDTSGEGSDTQYF
>TRBV29-1|.|12|TRBJ1-2|.
TGCAGCACCAGGGACTTCAACTATGGCTACACCTTC
CSTRDFNYGYTF
>TRBV20-1|TRBD2|12|TRBJ2-3|.
TGCAGTGTTAGGCTAGCGGGAGACACGCAGTATTTT
CSVRLAGDTQYF
>TRBV12-3/TRBV12-4|.|14|TRBJ2-1|many
TGTGCCAGCAGTTTCGGGGGAAAAAGGGGTGAGCAGTTCTTC
CASSFGGKRGEQFF
>TRBV11-1|TRBD2|18|TRBJ2-1|.
TGTGCCAAGAGCTCAGAATCGAGGACTAGCGGGAGTGATAATGAGCAGTTCTTC
CAKSSESRTSGSDNEQFF